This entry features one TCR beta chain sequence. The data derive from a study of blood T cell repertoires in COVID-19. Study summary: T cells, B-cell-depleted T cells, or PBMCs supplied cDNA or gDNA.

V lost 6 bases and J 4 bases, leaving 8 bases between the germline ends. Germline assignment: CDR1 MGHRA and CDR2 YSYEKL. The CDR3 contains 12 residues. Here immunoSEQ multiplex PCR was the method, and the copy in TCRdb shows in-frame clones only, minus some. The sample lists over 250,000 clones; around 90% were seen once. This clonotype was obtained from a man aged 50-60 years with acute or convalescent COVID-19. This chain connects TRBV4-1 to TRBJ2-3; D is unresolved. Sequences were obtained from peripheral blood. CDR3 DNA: TGCGCCAGCAGAACATTTCCAGATACGCAGTATTTT. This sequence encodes CASRTFPDTQYF.